The source of this T cell receptor beta chain is a study of neoadjuvant nivolumab and ipilimumab in lung cancer. The protocol was immunoSEQ multiplex PCR, while the TCRdb copy is restricted to in-frame clones and leaves out a portion. The sample yields about 33,000 clones, roughly nine tenths seen once. Deletions cut 5 bases from V and 0 bases from J, with 19 bases between. Germline CDR1 SEHNR, CDR2 FQNEAQ (reference sequence). The length of the CDR3 is 17 residues. The receptor comes from an adult with non-small cell lung cancer. This sample comprised peripheral blood, obtained after neoadjuvant nivolumab, alone or with ipilimumab, at or shortly before surgery. V gene TRBV7-9 combines with J gene TRBJ1-1, with D possibly matching TRBD1 (6 bases). CDR3 nucleotide sequence: TGTGCCAGCAGCCAAAATTGGGACGACAGGATGAACACTGAAGCTTTCTTT. Its protein is CASSQNWDDRMNTEAFF.